This T cell receptor beta chain is drawn from a study of shared clonotypes between healthy human individuals (dated by TCRdb to between 2020 and 2021). About the study as a whole: A couple of women and a few men aged 18 to 49 years were included in the cohort. Per donor, three plates each were used for CD4 naive and CD4 memory, two for CD8 naive, and one for CD8 memory. The study deeply sequenced blood TCR repertoires of several healthy adults to estimate repertoire size and the extent of clonotype sharing between individuals. Libraries were prepared and TCR repertoires were sequenced by different laboratories using diverse techniques, in order to increase sequencing depth and limit assay-specific biases. Each donor's leukapheresis produced roughly between roughly 0.94 and 9.5 billion PBMCs. Paper-wide results and their limitations: Across a handful of donors, approximately 5% of naive CD4, around 3.5% of naive CD8, approximately 2.5% of memory CD4, and approximately 0.4% of memory CD8 clonotypes were shared. Pairwise subsampling indicated that sequencing depth was expected to affect the degree of clonotype sharing among donors. Even with the large sequencing depth, rarefaction of the sorted-subset datasets indicated that sequencing was incomplete. The genetic and exposure-history diversity represented was limited by the small number of donors. Naive subsets generally had larger estimated clonotype richness than memory subsets. Clonotypes shared by all four sorted-subset donors showed higher generation probabilities than non-shared clonotypes. Sampling was restricted to blood, and TCR repertoires in tissues likely differ from the TCR repertoires found in blood.

This clone showed up just a few times. Its cognate antigen has yet to be identified. Qualities for individual bases were not recorded, and no much larger clone is one base off. The CDR3 numbers 15 residues from cysteine through phenylalanine. The read is trimmed to its CDR3 DNA, 45 bases read in frame from base 1. CDR1 and CDR2 are read off the germline V gene as MGHRA and YSYEKL. Deletion took 5 bases off V and 0 bases off J, with a span of 8 bases between the germline ends. Donors were healthy HIV-negative adults with no recently reported acute infections or vaccinations. All donors were Caucasian adults living in Nashville, Tennessee, USA. Magnetic negative selection was used to enrich CD4+ T cells, after which naive cells were positively selected on CD45RA and the negative fraction became the memory subset. After blood collection by leukapheresis, PBMCs were isolated using Ficoll-Histopaque density gradient centrifugation and then cryopreserved in the vapor phase of liquid nitrogen. Purity and quantity of every magnetically sorted T cell population were checked by analytical flow cytometry. Each sorted fraction had its genomic DNA isolated and then quantified by UV absorbance on a Nanodrop 2000c.

Using the deep immunoSEQ assay, TCR CDR3 regions were amplified from genomic DNA by multiplex PCR. Extracted genomic DNA from each cell subset was distributed evenly across all wells of several immunoSEQ 96-well plates, and each plate was treated as a replicate. For sorted subsets, about 210 ng of genomic DNA, equivalent to some 30,000 T cell genomes, went into each replicate PCR. Purified libraries were quantified with a Qubit 3.0 fluorometer, sized on a Bioanalyzer 2100, and re-quantified with the KAPA Library Quantification kit. Every immunoSEQ 96-well plate was sequenced on a separate single-read 150-cycle Illumina NextSeq 550 flow cell. Under the source paper's analysis protocol: Because only junctional sequences without quality scores were contained in the immunoSEQ output, filtering matching that applied to full-length reads could not be performed. Sequences were annotated with PyIR, a Python wrapper for IgBLAST v1.9, and V/J genes and CDR3 were assigned using IMGT germline references. Any read was removed if the V/J assignment was weak (E-value above 1e-6), the CDR3 was missing, or the read contained stop codons, out-of-frame junctions, or ambiguous translated residues. V3J clonotypes were defined as sequences sharing the same inferred V gene, J gene, and CDR3 amino acid sequence. To compute the percentage overlap between repertoires, the number of shared unique clonotypes was divided by the size of the smaller repertoire. RTK rarefaction, the Chao1 estimator, and Recon v2.1 estimates of unobserved clonotypes were used to assess repertoire richness. Generation probabilities for all TCRbeta clonotypes obtained by the gDNA method from a handful of donors were computed using OLGA. TCRdb re-hosts the immuneACCESS table, in-frame sequences only. Its copies lack some clones; in the studies checked, an unresolved V gene accounts for under half of them, and the cause for the rest is not known. V and J calls and clone size follow that table, whereas D and trimming were derived from the DNA. This sample has roughly 1 million clones in its table, and about 75% of those were observed once. Roughly 1.4% of the sample is in the top ten clones.

The receptor comes from a man aged 18 to 30 in good health. Sequenced material: memory CD4+ T cells sorted from blood. Reading the label with the study, this specimen's cell subset or site is: CD45RA-negative fraction. The chain couples TRBV4-1 to TRBJ2-6; the D gene is not confidently resolved. The CDR3 corresponds to CASSAKTSGANVLTF. The DNA sequence is as follows: TGCGCCAGCAGCGCGAAAACCTCTGGGGCCAACGTCCTGACTTTC.